Included here is one T cell receptor (beta chain) sequence, with context. Antigen specificity is unknown. Generated by immunoSEQ multiplex PCR, the TCRdb table keeps only in-frame clones and is missing some. Of hundreds of thousands of clones listed, under 95% are singletons. Germline-derived CDR1 and CDR2 are MNHEY and SMNVEV (reference sequence). Trimming cost V 5 bases and J 7 bases, with 14 bases left between them. This CDR3 spans 14 amino acids. The entry originates in a study of Ad26.COV2.S vaccination and SARS-CoV-2 variants. Study results and limitations: Once vaccination had occurred, spike-specific CD8+ and CD4+ T cell responses reportedly showed substantial breadth.

The TCR sequence derives from a human donor who had recovered from COVID-19. The specimen was peripheral blood, collected after recovery from COVID-19. The chain couples TRBV27 to TRBJ1-4, with a tentative D call TRBD1 (6 bases). The CDR3 nucleotides read TGTGCCAGCAGTGAACCAGGGGATCGTGAAAAACTGTTTTTT. It yields the protein CASSEPGDREKLFF.